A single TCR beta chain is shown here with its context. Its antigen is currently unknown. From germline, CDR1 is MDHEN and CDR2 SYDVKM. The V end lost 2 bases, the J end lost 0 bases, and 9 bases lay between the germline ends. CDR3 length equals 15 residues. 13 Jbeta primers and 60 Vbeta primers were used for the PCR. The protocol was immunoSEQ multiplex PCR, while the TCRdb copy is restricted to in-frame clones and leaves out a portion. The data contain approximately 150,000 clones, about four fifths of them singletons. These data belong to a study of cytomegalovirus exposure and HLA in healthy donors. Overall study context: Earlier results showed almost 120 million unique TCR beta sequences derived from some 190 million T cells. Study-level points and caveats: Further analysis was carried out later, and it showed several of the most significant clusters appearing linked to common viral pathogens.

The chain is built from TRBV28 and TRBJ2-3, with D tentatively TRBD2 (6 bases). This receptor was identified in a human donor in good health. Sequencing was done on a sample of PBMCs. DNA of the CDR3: TGTGCCAGCAGTTTAGGGGAGGAAAGCACAGATACGCAGTATTTT. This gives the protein CASSLGEESTDTQYF.